The clone carrying this T cell receptor (beta chain) occurred many times. RNA transcripts provided the template for amplifying TCR beta CDR3 regions. The library came from an HTBI-primed first-round RT-PCR and a second-round multiplex PCR. MiXCR was run by TCRdb on the multiplex PCR reads, yielding one entry per CDR3 protein. The sample holds about 170,000 distinct CDR3 sequences, approximately 40% seen once. The germline V and J ends were trimmed by 4 bases and 7 bases, with 7 bases remaining between them. CDR3 length equals 11 residues. This entry belongs to a study of Graves' ophthalmopathy and Graves' hyperthyroidism.

What was sequenced was peripheral blood. The source of this sequence is a woman in her forties with Graves' ophthalmopathy. The chain combines TRBV12-3 or TRBV12-4 with TRBJ2-5; D is unclear. In nucleotides, the CDR3 is TGTGCCAGCAGTTCAGAAGGGACCCAGTACTTC. This codes for CASSSEGTQYF.